The T cell receptor (beta chain) described here comes from a study of blood T cell repertoires in COVID-19. Study in general: In each case, the material was cDNA or gDNA derived from T cells, B-cell-depleted T cells, or PBMCs.

The V and J ends lost 8 bases and 3 bases respectively, with 10 bases between them. The CDR3 is 13 amino acids. Germline CDR1 is LGHDT and CDR2 is YNNKEL (reference sequence). In the authors' workflow: The assay estimated nucleated cells by amplifying reference gene primers. Method: immunoSEQ multiplex PCR; TCRdb's copy keeps in-frame clones and lacks some. That table supplies the V and J calls and clone size; D and trimming were determined from the DNA. The data hold approximately 200,000 clones, with about 91% observed a single time. V and J are TRBV3-1 (or the pseudogene TRBV3-2) and TRBJ1-4; D remains ambiguous. The specimen was peripheral blood. The receptor's source is a woman aged 25 to 45 with acute or convalescent COVID-19. CDR3 nucleotides: TGTGCCAGCGCAGGCAGACCTAATGAAAAACTGTTTTTT. Translation gives CASAGRPNEKLFF.